These T cell receptor beta chains were read from a single sample in a study of T cells in Graves' hyperthyroidism and ophthalmopathy. TCRdb analysed the multiplex PCR reads with MiXCR anew, one entry per CDR3 protein. Among under 200,000 distinct CDR3 sequences listed, 9.4% were seen once. Sample: blood. These receptors came from a young woman with Graves' hyperthyroidism that later progressed to Graves' ophthalmopathy. Each CDR3 is given without its conserved first and last residue. Fields, in order: J gene, V gene, CDR3 protein.

TRBJ2-7 TRBV11-2 ASSSHRTGGAYEQY
TRBJ2-7 TRBV7-6 ASSLMGQNYEQY
TRBJ1-1 TRBV11-2 ASSSQGMNTEAF
TRBJ1-1 TRBV7-9 ASSLKLGQALSLNTEAF
TRBJ2-3 TRBV7-3 ASSPRASGSPSDTQY
TRBJ2-2 TRBV28 ASSPAGATNTGELF
TRBJ1-2 TRBV5-6 ASSSRDPYGYT
TRBJ2-2 TRBV2 ASRKVSGNTGELF
TRBJ2-7 TRBV12-3/TRBV12-4 ASSLKESYEQY
TRBJ1-6 TRBV12-3/TRBV12-4 ASSGSKLSSYNSPLH
TRBJ2-7 TRBV5-5 ASSYQFFYEQY
TRBJ2-3 TRBV7-8 ASSHRTGPEVTDTQY
TRBJ2-2 TRBV4-2 ASSQLKQGFTGELF
TRBJ1-6 TRBV6-2/TRBV6-3 ASSYSTQGQSPLH
TRBJ1-1 TRBV7-2 ASSLAGAPGQGGWNTEAF
TRBJ2-3 TRBV9 ASSVGGAGGADTQY
TRBJ2-5 TRBV2 ASRGYRGRETQY
TRBJ1-4 TRBV6-6 ASSYAGAGEKLF
TRBJ2-1 TRBV7-3 ASSRKGSTSGGNEQF
TRBJ2-1 TRBV30 AWSVGLAGGPHNEQF
TRBJ1-1 TRBV30 AWSGQGNTEAF
TRBJ2-1 TRBV12-3/TRBV12-4 ATKDGPPPDEQF
TRBJ2-1 TRBV30 ACYLREQF
TRBJ1-1 TRBV4-2 ASSQVLDRVSNLMNTEAF
TRBJ1-2 TRBV7-8 ASSLFREIGYT
TRBJ1-6 TRBV28 ASSLTGGGSLH
TRBJ2-1 TRBV13 ASSLVNFGNEQF
TRBJ1-1 TRBV29-1 SVPGGQGDTEAF
TRBJ2-5 TRBV3-1 ASSHFSGREETQY
TRBJ2-1 TRBV28 ASSFRNYSGVNEQF
TRBJ2-1 TRBV20-1 SADVAGGHYNEQF
TRBJ2-1 TRBV9 ASSALAGGSNEQF
TRBJ2-1 TRBV6-1 ASSEAPGKSSYNEQF
TRBJ2-3 TRBV19 ASSTGTSGKGTDTQY
TRBJ1-5 TRBV19 ASTEKVGPLNQPQH
TRBJ2-7 TRBV20-1 SAPIWTSGRSEQY
TRBJ1-1 TRBV6-1 ASSLVVGQVNTEAF
TRBJ2-3 TRBV9 ASSEGAGHTDTQY
TRBJ2-2 TRBV10-3 AINEVGIGRTGELF
TRBJ2-7 TRBV9 ASSVEAGNYEQY
TRBJ1-2 TRBV11-1 ASSSRMGSGYT
TRBJ2-3 TRBV24-1 ATSDFGLAGADTQY
TRBJ2-1 TRBV7-6 ASSLRRGSYNEQF
TRBJ2-3 TRBV19 ASKLAGVSTDTQY
TRBJ1-2 TRBV2 ASSDSDREINYGYT
TRBJ1-2 TRBV11-2 ASSPARDYGYT
TRBJ1-3 TRBV3-1 ASSQGVNTIY
TRBJ1-2 TRBV12-3/TRBV12-4 ASSRRDFYGYT